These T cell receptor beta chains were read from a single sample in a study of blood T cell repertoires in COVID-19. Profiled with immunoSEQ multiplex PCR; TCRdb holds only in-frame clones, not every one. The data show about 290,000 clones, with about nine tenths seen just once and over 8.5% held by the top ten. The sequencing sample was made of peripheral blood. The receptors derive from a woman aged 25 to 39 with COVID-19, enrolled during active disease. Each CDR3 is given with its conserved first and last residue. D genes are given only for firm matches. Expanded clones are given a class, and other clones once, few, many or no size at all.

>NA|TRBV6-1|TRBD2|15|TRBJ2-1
TGTGCCAGCAGTGAAACTAGCGGCACCTACAATGAGCAGTTCTTC
CASSETSGTYNEQFF
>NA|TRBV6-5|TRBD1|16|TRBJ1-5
TGTGCCAGCAGTTACTCGACAGGGTATCGAAATCAGCCCCAGCATTTT
CASSYSTGYRNQPQHF
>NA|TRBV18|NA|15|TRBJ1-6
TGTGCCAGCTCATCTCGAGGACAAGTGAATTCACCCCTCCACTTT
CASSSRGQVNSPLHF
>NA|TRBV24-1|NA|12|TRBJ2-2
TGTGCCACCAGCGAACTCACCGGGGAGCTGTTTTTT
CATSELTGELFF
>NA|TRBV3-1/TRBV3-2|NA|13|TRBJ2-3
TGTGCCAGCAGCCAAGGTTTCGGAGATACGCAGTATTTT
CASSQGFGDTQYF
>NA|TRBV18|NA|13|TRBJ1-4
TGTGCCAGCTCCCCGGATACTACCGAAAAACTGTTTTTT
CASSPDTTEKLFF
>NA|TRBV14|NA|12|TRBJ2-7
TGTGCCAGCAGCCAAGTGGGACACGTAAAGTACTTC
CASSQVGHVKYF
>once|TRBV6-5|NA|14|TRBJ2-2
TGTGCCAGCAGTTACGCCTCCAGTCCCGGGGAGCTGTTTTTT
CASSYASSPGELFF
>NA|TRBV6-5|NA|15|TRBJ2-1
TGTGCCAGCAGAGTCGACTACAACGCCTACAATGAGCAGTTCTTC
CASRVDYNAYNEQFF
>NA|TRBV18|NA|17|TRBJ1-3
TGTGCCAGCTCACCACTAAACCGGGACATCCTTGGAAACACCATATATTTT
CASSPLNRDILGNTIYF
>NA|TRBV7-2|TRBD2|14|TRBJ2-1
TGTGCCAGCAGCTTAAGACTAGCATCCAATGAGCAGTTCTTC
CASSLRLASNEQFF
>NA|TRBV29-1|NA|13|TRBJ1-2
TGCAGCGTTGGGGCCGGGGAAAACTATGGCTACACCTTC
CSVGAGENYGYTF
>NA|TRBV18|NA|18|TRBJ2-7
TGTGCCAGCTCACCGAGTGCACAGGGAAGTAGGATAATGCACGAGCAGTACTTC
CASSPSAQGSRIMHEQYF
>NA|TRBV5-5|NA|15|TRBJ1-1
TGTGCCAGCAGCTTGGCCCGGGGGTCGAACACTGAAGCTTTCTTT
CASSLARGSNTEAFF
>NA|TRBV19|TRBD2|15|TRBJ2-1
TGTGCCAGTAGCCGAAGCGGGGGAAACTACAATGAGCAGTTCTTC
CASSRSGGNYNEQFF
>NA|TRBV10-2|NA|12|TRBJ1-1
TGCGCCAGCGCGGAGGCTAACACTGAAGCTTTCTTT
CASAEANTEAFF
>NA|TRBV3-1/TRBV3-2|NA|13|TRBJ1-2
TGTGCCAGCAGCCCCACCTACTCCTATGGCTACACCTTC
CASSPTYSYGYTF
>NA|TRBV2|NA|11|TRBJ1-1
TGTGCCAGCATCCTCGCGGGTGAAGCTTTCTTT
CASILAGEAFF
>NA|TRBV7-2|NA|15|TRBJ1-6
TGTGCCAGCAGCTTAGATCCGGGAGGAAACTCACCCCTCCACTTT
CASSLDPGGNSPLHF
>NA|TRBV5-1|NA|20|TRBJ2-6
TGCGCCAGCAGCCCCGACGGGCGTACCGGGACTTTCTCTGGGGCCAACGTCCTGACTTTC
CASSPDGRTGTFSGANVLTF
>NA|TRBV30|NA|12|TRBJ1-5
TGTGCCTGGAACCGGGGGAATCAGCCCCAGCATTTT
CAWNRGNQPQHF
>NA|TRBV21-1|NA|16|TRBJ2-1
TGTGCCAGCAGCAAAGTGTGGGTAGCACTACACAATGAGCAGTTCTTC
CASSKVWVALHNEQFF